This TCR beta chain was captured by sequencing in a study of T cells in localized non-small cell lung cancer. Findings and caveats of the study: Uninvolved adjacent lung showed peak T cell clonality, exceeding tumor. Longer overall survival associated with higher blood T cell density; shorter survival with higher adjacent-lung clonality. Owing to sequencing of a solitary tumor region, heterogeneity cannot be discounted. Adjacent lung tissue had a median roughly 52 of the top 100 clones found in the tumor.

Worth noting for this clone: Its matching antigen is unknown.

There are 14 residues in the CDR3. Germline CDR1 reads SGHTA; CDR2 reads FQGNSA. Trimming took off 1 base at V and 5 bases at J, with 11 bases between the two ends. The method was immunoSEQ multiplex PCR; TCRdb's version includes in-frame clones alone and lacks a portion of them. The sample has about 53,000 clones, over 80% seen once. The source was peripheral blood mononuclear cells, collected before any cancer treatment. The sequence came from a man aged 40 to 75 with stage III lung adenocarcinoma. V gene TRBV7-2 combines with J gene TRBJ1-2; the D gene is possibly TRBD1 (6 bases). The CDR3, as DNA: TGTGCCAGCAGCTTAGGCGAGACAGGTTATGGCTACACCTTC. This gives the protein CASSLGETGYGYTF.